Below, 23 T cell receptor beta chains from the same sample are listed, as sequenced in a study of T cells in women clearing cervical HPV infection. Only in-frame clones appear in the TCRdb table, and some are missing; sequencing was by immunoSEQ multiplex PCR. The table for this sample gives some 24,000 clones. The sample taken for sequencing was blood buffy coat. Source of these receptors: a woman aged 18-70 years with a cervical HPV16 infection that either progressed to CIN3+ or cleared (not recorded which).

A word on this clone: From the germline J gene comes the end of the CDR3, since the read stops 3 residues before it. The rearrangement uses TRBV11-2 and TRBJ2-7; the match to TRBD2 covers 13 bases. V lost 6 bases and J lost 2; bases outside the gene matches: 4. The CDR3 is 15 residues long. The germline V gene encodes CDR1 SGHAT and CDR2 FQNNGV. The sequenced CDR3 bases are TGTGCCAGCAGTTCAACTAGCGGGAGGGCCTACGAG. As protein: CASSSTSGRAYE. The CDR3 in full is CASSSTSGRAYEQYF.

Worth noting for this clone: Read coverage stops 3 residues before the CDR3 terminus; the germline J gene supplies the remainder. The genes are TRBV18 and TRBJ1-1, with D tentatively TRBD1 (5 bases). The germline CDR1 and CDR2 sequences are KGHSH and LQKENI. Deletions cut 6 bases from V and 1 base from J, with 9 bases between. The CDR3 loop spans 13 amino acids. The CDR3 bases that were read are TGTGCCAGCTCCCGAGGGGAGAACACTGAA. As protein: CASSRGENTE. The entire CDR3 is CASSRGENTEAFF.

A note on this clone: Coverage ceases 3 residues before the CDR3 finishes, and the germline J gene fills in the end. V gene TRBV5-1 combines with J gene TRBJ2-2; TRBD2 matches 15 bases. V trimming: 4 bases; J trimming: 0 bases; junction bases outside the gene matches: 4. The CDR3 runs to 18 residues. The germline V gene encodes CDR1 SGHRS and CDR2 YFSETQ. The CDR3 here is CASSTGTSGRPNTGELFF. Incomplete CDR3 DNA: TGCGCCAGCAGCACGGGGACTAGCGGGAGGCCGAACACCGGGGAG.

For this clone: The CDR3 goes on 3 residues after the read ends, and that part is filled in from the germline J gene. The chain has TRBV2 and TRBJ1-2; no reliable D call. V shed 0 bases and J shed 4 bases, with 12 bases lying between them. Germline CDR1 is SNHLY and CDR2 is FYNNEI. This CDR3 region has 15 residues. The CDR3 sequence is CASSEAAQQSYGYTF. The CDR3 DNA, read in part, is TGTGCCAGCAGTGAAGCAGCACAGCAAAGCTATGGC.

As regards this clone: Sequencing ends 3 residues short of the CDR3 end; the germline J gene provides the rest. The rearrangement uses TRBV19 and TRBJ2-2; TRBD2 might be the D (7 bases). V gave up 6 bases and J gave up 5 bases, with 16 bases separating them. The CDR3 is made up of 15 amino acids. From germline, CDR1 is LNHDA and CDR2 SQIVND (reference sequence). The sequenced CDR3 bases are TGTGCCAGTAGGGGGGGGCGGGGAAGAACCGGGGAG. Translated: CASRGGRGRTGE. The entire CDR3 protein is CASRGGRGRTGELFF.

For this clone: The read ends 3 residues early relative to the CDR3; the germline J gene fills the gap. The chain combines TRBV11-2 with TRBJ2-2; D is uncertain. CDR1 and CDR2 from the germline V gene are SGHAT and FQNNGV. The CDR3 extends over 14 amino acids. Incomplete CDR3 DNA: TGTGCCAGCAGCTTAAGGCAGGTTGTCTCACCG. Translating it yields CASSLRQVVSP. From start to end, the CDR3 is CASSLRQVVSPLFF.

Worth noting for this clone: The sequence runs out 3 residues before the end of the CDR3; the remainder is reconstructed from the germline J gene. J is TRBJ2-7 and V is TRBV28, with TRBD1 matching 9 bases. Germline V CDR1 and CDR2: MDHEN, SYDVKM. V lost 5 bases and J lost 2; bases outside the gene matches: 7. This CDR3 contains 15 residues. The CDR3 DNA, read in part, is TGTGCCAGCAGTCCCCCCGGGACAGGGACCTACGAG. Its translation: CASSPPGTGTYE. The entire CDR3 protein is CASSPPGTGTYEQYF.

Regarding this clone: The read terminates 3 residues ahead of where the CDR3 ends, so the germline J gene completes it. V is TRBV4-1 and J is TRBJ2-2; 10 bases match TRBD1. J was trimmed by 5 bases and V by 1 base; bases with no gene match: 4. The CDR3 covers 16 residues. Germline V CDR1 and CDR2: MGHRA, YSYEKL. The sequenced CDR3 bases are TGCGCCAGCAGCCAAGTACCGGGACAGGGGACCGGGGAG. This encodes CASSQVPGQGTGE. In full, the CDR3 reads CASSQVPGQGTGELFF.

Concerning this clone: Read data end 3 residues before the CDR3 end; the end is taken from the germline J gene. V usage is TRBV19 and J usage is TRBJ1-5, with D possibly matching TRBD1 (6 bases). Germline loops: CDR1 LNHDA, CDR2 SQIVND (reference sequence). Trimming stripped 7 bases from V and 3 bases from J, with 13 bases between. The CDR3 consists of 14 residues. CDR3 sequence: CASINTGLNQPQHF. The sequenced CDR3 bases are TGTGCCAGTATAAACACAGGGCTCAATCAGCCC.

As concerns this clone: With the read ending 3 residues before the CDR3 end, the germline J gene is used to fill in that end. This sequence joins TRBV20-1 and TRBJ1-5; TRBD1 aligns across 7 bases. Germline CDR1 and CDR2: DFQATT and SNEGSKA (reference sequence). The CDR3 is 13 residues long. Germline trimming cut 8 bases from V and 4 bases from J; bases unmatched to any gene: 8. The CDR3 sequence is CSTQGVPNQPQHF. The CDR3 DNA, read in part, is TGCAGTACGCAGGGGGTTCCTAATCAGCCC.

Turning to this clone: The read finishes 3 residues shy of the CDR3 end, and the germline J gene is used to complete it. The chain couples TRBV7-6 to TRBJ1-4; 9 bases line up with TRBD1. The germline V gene encodes CDR1 SGHVS and CDR2 FNYEAQ. The CDR3 contains 15 residues. Losses at the gene ends were 6 bases for V and 9 bases for J; bases not matched to a gene: 11. The CDR3 DNA, read in part, is TGTGCCAGCAGTTACGGGGGGGACAGGGCAAAAAAA. Its translation is CASSYGGDRAKK. The full-length CDR3 reads as CASSYGGDRAKKLFF.

Note on this clone: The sequenced fragment ends 3 residues before the CDR3 boundary, so the rest is inferred from the germline J gene. This chain links TRBV29-1 with TRBJ1-4; D is unresolved. V shed 3 bases and J shed 3 bases, with 11 bases lying between them. The CDR3 is made up of 14 amino acids. Germline V gene sequence: CDR1 SQVTM, CDR2 ANQGSEA. The CDR3 sequence: CSVEPRGPNEKLFF. Incomplete CDR3 DNA: TGCAGCGTTGAGCCCCGAGGGCCTAATGAAAAA.

Points on this clone: Read data end 3 residues before the CDR3 end; the end is taken from the germline J gene. V usage is TRBV11-2 and J usage is TRBJ2-3; maybe TRBD2 (5 bases). Germline-derived CDR1 and CDR2 are SGHAT and FQNNGV. The CDR3 is 14 residues long. V shed 1 base and J shed 5 bases, with 10 bases lying between them. This CDR3 is CASSLGVEGDTQYF. The covered CDR3 bases are TGTGCCAGCAGCTTAGGAGTTGAGGGAGATACG.

On this clone: The read finishes 3 residues shy of the CDR3 end, and the germline J gene is used to complete it. J is TRBJ2-1 and V is TRBV19; D not resolved. V was cut by 5 bases and J by 8 bases, with 10 bases left in between. The CDR3 is 12 residues long. Germline-derived CDR1 and CDR2 are LNHDA and SQIVND (reference sequence). CDR3 DNA, as far as it was read: TGTGCCAGTAGTGAGACTTACCATGAG. Its translation: CASSETYHE. In full, the CDR3 reads CASSETYHEQFF.

On this clone itself: Read sequence stops 3 residues before the CDR3 end, and the germline J gene provides the missing end. The V call is TRBV30, the J call TRBJ2-7, with a tentative D call TRBD1 (5 bases). CDR1 and CDR2 (germline): GTSNPN, SVGIG (reference sequence). The CDR3 spans 17 residues. Trimming left V 2 bases short and J 0 bases short, with 20 bases between. The CDR3 is CAWSYPAWVGASYEQYF. The part of the CDR3 DNA that was read is TGTGCCTGGAGTTACCCCGCTTGGGTAGGGGCCTCCTACGAG. The variable domain in full, with the rest retrieved from reference TRBV30 and TRBJ2-7, is SQTIHQWPATLVQPVGSPLSLECTVEGTSNPNLYWYRQAAGRGLQLLFYSVGIGQISSEVPQNLSASRPQDRQFILSSKKLLLSDSGFYLCAWSYPAWVGASYEQYFGPGTRLTVT.

On this clone itself: With the read ending 3 residues before the CDR3 end, the germline J gene is used to fill in that end. The rearrangement joins TRBV5-4 to TRBJ2-3, with 8 bases identical to TRBD2. Germline trimming cut 0 bases from V and 2 bases from J; bases unmatched to any gene: 5. CDR1 is SGHNT, CDR2 YYREEE, per germline (reference sequence). There are 16 residues in the CDR3. The CDR3 sequence is CASSLEIAGTTDTQYF. CDR3 DNA (partial): TGTGCCAGCAGCTTGGAGATAGCGGGGACCACAGATACG.

For this clone: The CDR3 extends 3 residues past the end of the read, so its final part is completed from the germline J gene. The V and J genes are TRBV28 and TRBJ2-1, with D hard to call. The V and J ends lost 5 bases and 5 bases respectively, with 10 bases between them. CDR3 length equals 13 residues. Germline V gene data show CDR1 as MDHEN and CDR2 as SYDVKM. The DNA read from the CDR3 is TGTGCCAGCAGTCTCCATAGGGACAATGAG. It encodes CASSLHRDNE. The complete CDR3 sequence is CASSLHRDNEQFF.

As to this clone: The CDR3 is cut off 3 residues early in the read; its end comes from the germline J gene. This chain connects TRBV28 to TRBJ1-4; D unclear. The CDR3 runs to 13 residues. Germline CDR1 MDHEN, CDR2 SYDVKM. V was shortened by 6 bases and J by 6 bases, with 11 bases between the two germline ends. Incomplete CDR3 DNA: TGTGCCAGCAGAAAAGGGTATTATGAAAAA. Amino acids: CASRKGYYEK. The full-length CDR3 reads as CASRKGYYEKLFF.

To note about this clone: The read terminates 3 residues before the CDR3 end, so the remaining end is supplied by the germline J gene. The chain carries TRBV19 and TRBJ1-2; tentative D call: TRBD1 (5 bases). CDR1 is LNHDA and CDR2 is SQIVND in the germline V gene (reference sequence). CDR3 length: 15 residues. The CDR3 DNA, read in part, is TGTGCCAGTAGTATCGGGACTAGCTCTAACAATGAC. Translating gives CASSIGTSSNND. The full CDR3 is CASSIGTSSNNDYTF.

As to this clone: The sequenced fragment ends 3 residues before the CDR3 boundary, so the rest is inferred from the germline J gene. The chain joins TRBV4-1 to TRBJ2-7; 12 nucleotides line up with TRBD2. Germline CDR1 MGHRA, CDR2 YSYEKL. V lost 4 bases to trimming and J lost 5 bases; unmatched junction nucleotides: 9. The CDR3 covers 16 residues. CDR3 bases read: TGCGCCAGCAGCCGACTAGCGGGAGACCCCCTAAACGAG. Its protein product is CASSRLAGDPLNE. The whole CDR3 is CASSRLAGDPLNEQYF.

About this clone itself: The read gets to within 3 residues of the CDR3 end, and the germline J gene fills in the rest. The chain couples TRBV7-3 to TRBJ1-6, with D possibly matching TRBD1 (6 bases). V was cut by 4 bases and J by 10 bases, with 14 bases left in between. Per the germline V gene, CDR1 is SGHTA and CDR2 is FQGTGA. The CDR3 totals 14 residues. CDR3 in amino acids: CASSSLSTGSPLHF. The sequenced CDR3 bases are TGTGCCAGCAGCTCCCTCTCGACAGGATCACCC.

A word on this clone: The missing CDR3 end, 3 residues past where the read stops, is filled in from the germline J gene. The chain joins TRBV5-4 to TRBJ1-2; weak D call: TRBD1 (6 bases). The germline gives CDR1 SGHNT, CDR2 YYREEE (reference sequence). This CDR3 is built from 15 residues. Trimming removed 9 bases from V and 7 bases from J, with 25 bases in between. The DNA read from the CDR3 is TGTGCCACCAGACACGACAACAGGGCGACGGGTGGC. The encoded protein is CATRHDNRATGG. The CDR3, in full, reads CATRHDNRATGGYTF.

Details on this clone: The CDR3 end lies 3 residues beyond the end of the read and is filled in from the germline J gene. This chain links TRBV19 with TRBJ2-3, with D perhaps matching TRBD1 (7 bases). The CDR3 contains 14 residues. The germline CDR1 and CDR2 sequences are LNHDA and SQIVND (reference sequence). The CDR3 spells CASSPAGQRETQYF. Incomplete CDR3 DNA: TGTGCCAGTAGTCCTGCGGGACAGAGAGAGACG.